This T cell receptor (beta chain) was documented in a study of CD4 T cells in relation to SARS-CoV-2 and coronaviruses (dated by TCRdb to about 2021). With respect to the entire study: In the ViraFEST assay, PBMCs were grown with antigen for around nine days, and TCR beta CDR3s were then sequenced to identify antigen-specific clonal expansions. An HIV-1 Nef peptide pool or a culture without peptide was used as the negative reference condition. Patient-derived lymphoblastoid cell lines were used to map the HLA restriction of shared crossreactive spike epitopes. Memory CD4+ T cell crossreactivity between SARS-CoV-2 and common cold coronavirus spike proteins was assessed at the TCR clonotype level in the study. The Adaptive Biotechnologies TCR-sequencing kit was used for samples from a few pre-COVID donors and for the naive versus memory experiments, whereas the other data were Illumina-based. For other donors in the study, expansion assays were sequenced with a different, Illumina-based TCR-beta assay.

On the study overall, not on this receptor specifically: Small numbers of patients and of tested TCRs limited the study. Crossreactive clones showed significantly weaker SARS-CoV-2-driven expansion than monoreactive clones, consistent with antigenic imprinting. In approximately 65% of donors, memory CD4+ clonotypes turned up that crossrecognized SARS-CoV-2 and at least one common cold coronavirus spike. Because the crossreactivity analysis focused on spike protein, crossreactivity against other viral proteins was not assessed. Pre-pandemic and post-infection samples were not both contributed by any donor, so tracing of the source of pre-existing responses was limited.

Remarks on this clone: There is no known antigen for this receptor. No much larger clone exists at a distance of one base, and base qualities are not known.

The CDR3 starts with the cysteine, ends with the phenylalanine, and has 15 residues. The sequence is cut down to CDR3 DNA, 45 bases in frame from base 1. CDR1 and CDR2, looked up from the germline V gene (reference sequence), are MNHNY and SVGAGI. The junction shows trimming of 9 bases on V and 1 base on J, and the gene matches do not reach 9 bases of it. The library was generated by the immunoSEQ multiplex PCR assay. The original methods were these. Preprocessing removed nonproductive sequences and CDR3s not starting with C, not ending with F or W, or shorter than 7 amino acids. Antigen-specific clonotypes were called with the MANAFEST web app on the basis of expansion relative to the reference and to other culture wells. To be counted as positive, a clone had to show significant expansion compared with the reference culture, at an FDR below 0.05, in 2 of 3 replicate wells. For a clone to be considered positive, significant expansion relative to all other tandem wells and an odds ratio above 5 were also required. After three terminal residues were trimmed from each end, CDR3 homology was quantified as pairwise Levenshtein distance using the stringdist R package. This is the immuneACCESS table as TCRdb keeps it, with only in-frame sequences that have V and J called. A part of the clones is gone; compared with another copy, unresolved V genes explain less than half, and the rest is unexplained. V, J and clone size are those of that table, while D and trimming were read from the DNA. For this sample the table gives 29,000 or so clones, of which roughly four fifths were detected only once. The ten most abundant clones make up roughly 20% of the sample.

CD4+ T cells from unexposed donors were collected before the COVID-19 pandemic (2011-2018). The EasySep CD4+ T cell isolation kit was used to isolate CD4+ T cells once the cultures had run for nine to eleven days. Unexposed donor CD4+ T cells were tested for reactivity to SARS-CoV-2 S and N and four common cold coronavirus spike pools, as cell number allowed. Each well held 2 million to 2.5 million PBMCs cultured in IMDM containing roughly 5% human AB serum and about 9.4 IU/ml IL-2. Half of the culture medium was replaced with fresh IL-2-containing medium on days 3 and 7. In general, every peptide culture condition was set up in three replicate wells. The leukapheresis product used for the unexposed donors was purchased from a commercial source. Ficoll-Paque PLUS gradient centrifugation was used to isolate PBMCs from leukapheresis product or whole blood. PBMCs were either cryopreserved at -140°C or used fresh in the expansion assay. The QIAamp Micro DNA Kit was used to extract genomic DNA from the CD4+ T cells.

The TCR originated in a human donor in good health. Input material: CD4+ T cells from PBMCs, cultured in vitro. The V and J genes are TRBV6-6 and TRBJ1-5, with 7 bases in between that match TRBD1. The CDR3 is CASRTTGVSNQPQHF. In nucleotide form, the sequence is TGTGCCAGTAGGACTACAGGGGTGAGCAATCAGCCCCAGCATTTT.